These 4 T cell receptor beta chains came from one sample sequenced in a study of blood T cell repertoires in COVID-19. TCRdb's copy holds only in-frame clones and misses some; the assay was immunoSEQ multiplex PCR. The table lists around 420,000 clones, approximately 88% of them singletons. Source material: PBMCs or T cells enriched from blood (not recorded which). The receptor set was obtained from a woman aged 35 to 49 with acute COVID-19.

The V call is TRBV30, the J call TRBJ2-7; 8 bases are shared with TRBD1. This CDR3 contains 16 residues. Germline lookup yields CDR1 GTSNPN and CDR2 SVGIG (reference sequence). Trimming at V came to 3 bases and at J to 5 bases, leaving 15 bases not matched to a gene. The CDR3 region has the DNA TGTGCCTGGAGCTCGGTTCTGGCAGGGGGCGTCGACGAGCAGTACTTC. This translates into CAWSSVLAGGVDEQYF.

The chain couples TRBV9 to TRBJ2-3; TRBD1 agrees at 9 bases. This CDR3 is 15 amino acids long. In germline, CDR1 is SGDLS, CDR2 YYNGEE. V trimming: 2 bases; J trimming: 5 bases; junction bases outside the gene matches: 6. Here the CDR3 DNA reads TGTGCCAGCAGCGTCCTCGGGACAGGGAGAGATACGCAGTATTTT. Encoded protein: CASSVLGTGRDTQYF.

CDR3 coding DNA: TGTGCCAGCAGATTTCCGGGACTAGCGGTCGGAAATGAGCAGTTCTTC. Translation: CASRFPGLAVGNEQFF. The V gene is TRBV7-9, the J gene TRBJ2-1, with 11 nucleotides matching TRBD2. Per germline, CDR1 SEHNR and CDR2 FQNEAQ (reference sequence). This CDR3 is built from 16 residues. V lost 6 bases, J lost 7 bases, and 11 bases stayed unmatched. Full variable domain (outside the CDR3, taken from reference TRBV7-9 and TRBJ2-1): DTGVSQNPRHKITKRGQNVTFRCDPISEHNRLYWYRQTLGQGPEFLTYFQNEAQLEKSRLLSDRFSAERPKGSFSTLEIQRTEQGDSAMYLCASRFPGLAVGNEQFFGPGTRLTVL.

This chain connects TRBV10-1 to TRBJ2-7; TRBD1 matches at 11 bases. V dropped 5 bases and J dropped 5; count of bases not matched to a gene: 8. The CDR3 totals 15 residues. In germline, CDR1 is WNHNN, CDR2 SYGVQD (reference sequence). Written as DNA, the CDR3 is TGCGCCAGCAGTCCCAGCCCGGGACAGGGGGACGAGCAGTACTTC. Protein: CASSPSPGQGDEQYF.